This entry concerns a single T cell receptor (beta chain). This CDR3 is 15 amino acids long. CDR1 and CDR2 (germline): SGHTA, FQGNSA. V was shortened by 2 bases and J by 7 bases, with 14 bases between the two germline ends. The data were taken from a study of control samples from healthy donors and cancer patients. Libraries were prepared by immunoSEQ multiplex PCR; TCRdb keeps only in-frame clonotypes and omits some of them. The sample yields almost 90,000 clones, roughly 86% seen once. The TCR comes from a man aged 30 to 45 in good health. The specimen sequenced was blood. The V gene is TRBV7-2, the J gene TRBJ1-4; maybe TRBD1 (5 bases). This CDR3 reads CASSLSGLGGEKLFF. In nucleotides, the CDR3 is TGTGCCAGCAGCTTATCGGGGCTGGGCGGTGAAAAACTGTTTTTT.